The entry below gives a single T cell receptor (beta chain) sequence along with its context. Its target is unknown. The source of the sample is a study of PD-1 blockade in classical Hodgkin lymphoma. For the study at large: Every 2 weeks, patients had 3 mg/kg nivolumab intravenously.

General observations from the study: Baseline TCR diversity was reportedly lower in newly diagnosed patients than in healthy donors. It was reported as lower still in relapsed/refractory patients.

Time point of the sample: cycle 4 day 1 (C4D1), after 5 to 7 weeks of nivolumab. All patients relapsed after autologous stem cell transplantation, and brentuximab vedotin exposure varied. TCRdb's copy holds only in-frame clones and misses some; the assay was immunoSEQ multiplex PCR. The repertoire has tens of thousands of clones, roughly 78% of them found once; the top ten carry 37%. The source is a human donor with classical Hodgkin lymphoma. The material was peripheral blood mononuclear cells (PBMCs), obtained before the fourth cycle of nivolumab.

The CDR3 DNA is TGTGCCAGCAGCCAAGATTATTCGAGCGGGGGGGCATGGGAGACCCAGTACTTC. Translation gives CASSQDYSSGGAWETQYF. This chain uses TRBV4-2 with TRBJ2-5; 10 bases map to TRBD2. J gave up 5 bases and V 0 bases, and 12 bases lay outside the gene matches. Germline-derived CDR1 and CDR2 are LGHNA and YNFKEQ. This CDR3 comprises 18 residues.